The 22 T cell receptor beta chains below come from one sample, sequenced in a study of T cell repertoires in cytomegalovirus infection. Their antigen targets remain unknown. Each CDR3 protein is one row after TCRdb ran MiXCR on the reads. The sample carries more than 250,000 distinct CDR3 sequences, around 25% recorded once. The source material was cultured PBMCs, sampled from culture after CMV antigen stimulation. Every receptor here comes from a human donor in good health (CMV status not recorded). Some clones in this sample may be carry-over from other donors' samples.

Comment on this clonotype: A much larger clone sits a single nucleotide away, making a read error possible. J is TRBJ2-6 and V is TRBV12-3 or TRBV12-4; the D gene could be TRBD1 or TRBD2 (5 bases each). The CDR3 runs 15 residues. Between the trimmed V and J ends, which lost 2 bases and 1 base, there was a span of 6 bases. The CDR3, as DNA: TGTGCCAGCAGTTTATGGGGGTCTGGGGCCAACGTCCTGACTTTC. Translated: CASSLWGSGANVLTF.

The chain employs TRBV6-2 or TRBV6-3 and TRBJ2-5, with a weak D call TRBD2 (5 bases). Germline loops: CDR1 MNHEY, CDR2 SVGEGT. The CDR3 covers 13 residues. V shed 2 bases and J shed 5 bases, with 9 bases lying between them. The CDR3 DNA reads TGTGCCAGCAGTTACGGACTTCCTGAGACCCAGTACTTC. It yields the protein CASSYGLPETQYF.

In this sample, this clonotype turned up a few times. This chain links TRBV6-2 or TRBV6-3 with TRBJ1-5, with D maybe TRBD1 (5 bases). This CDR3 has 18 amino acids. The V and J ends lost 0 bases and 0 bases respectively, with 15 bases between them. Germline CDR1 is MNHEY and CDR2 is SVGEGT. In nucleotides, the CDR3 is TGTGCCAGCAGTTACTCCGACGAGCGGGGGTATAGCAATCAGCCCCAGCATTTT. Protein: CASSYSDERGYSNQPQHF.

The chain couples TRBV2 to TRBJ2-7, with D perhaps assigned TRBD1 or TRBD2 (5 bases each). CDR1 and CDR2 from the germline V gene are SNHLY and FYNNEI. The CDR3 runs 15 residues. V lost 4 bases to trimming and J lost 7 bases, with 20 bases between them. CDR3 coding DNA: TGTGCCAGCAGTGCTGACGGGACCCGGGTGGAAGAGCAGTACTTC. It yields the protein CASSADGTRVEEQYF.

The chain employs TRBV3-1 and TRBJ2-1; D perhaps matches TRBD1 (5 bases). V lost 3 bases and J lost 9, with 9 bases in between. The CDR3 contains 12 residues. Germline lookup yields CDR1 LGHDT and CDR2 YNNKEL (reference sequence). CDR3 in amino acids: CASSHQGGEQFF. CDR3 DNA: TGTGCCAGCAGCCATCAGGGCGGTGAGCAGTTCTTC.

The rearrangement joins TRBV12-3 or TRBV12-4 to TRBJ1-2; 8 bases match TRBD1. There are 14 residues in the CDR3. V shed 0 bases and J 6 bases; nucleotides not matched to a gene: 3. CDR3 sequence reads: CASSLATGAHGYTF. CDR3 nucleotides: TGTGCCAGCAGTTTAGCGACAGGGGCTCATGGCTACACCTTC.

This chain uses TRBV12-3 or TRBV12-4 with TRBJ2-3, with TRBD2 identical over 11 bases. CDR3 length: 16 residues. With 3 bases clipped from V and 2 bases from J, the junction kept 4 bases outside the gene matches. The CDR3 reads CASSFLAGGPTDTQYF. The CDR3 bases are TGTGCCAGCAGTTTCCTAGCGGGAGGCCCCACAGATACGCAGTATTTT.

This clonotype turned up a few times. V gene TRBV7-2 combines with J gene TRBJ2-7; D may be TRBD2 (5 bases). V was shortened by 3 bases and J by 0 bases, with 6 bases between the two germline ends. Germline V CDR1 and CDR2: SGHTA, FQGNSA. The CDR3 extends over 13 amino acids. This chain's CDR3 is CASSLRASYEQYF. CDR3 bases: TGTGCCAGCAGCTTGAGGGCCTCCTACGAGCAGTACTTC.

This clonotype has ten or more counts. This chain uses TRBV27 with TRBJ2-7; TRBD1 might be the D (6 bases). Per the germline V gene, CDR1 is MNHEY and CDR2 is SMNVEV (reference sequence). The length of the CDR3 is 20 residues. V was shortened by 3 bases and J by 3 bases, with 30 bases between the two germline ends. The DNA for the CDR3 is TGTGCCAGCAGTTTCTATCCAAACTTCGCTGCGGACAGTAATAGCTACGAGCAGTACTTC. As protein: CASSFYPNFAADSNSYEQYF.

This clonotype was counted between two and nine times. V gene TRBV6-1 combines with J gene TRBJ2-1; 11 nucleotides align to TRBD2. V was pared by 7 bases and J by 4 bases, with 9 bases of the junction left unmatched. The CDR3 runs to 16 residues. Germline-derived CDR1 and CDR2 are MNHNS and SASEGT. The CDR3 nucleotides are TGTGCCAGCACCCGGTTGGCTAGCGGGAGGTACAATGAGCAGTTCTTC. Encoded protein: CASTRLASGRYNEQFF.

This chain uses TRBV20-1 with TRBJ2-1; 8 bases are a match to TRBD2. There are 13 residues in the CDR3. Germline CDR1 is DFQATT and CDR2 is SNEGSKA (reference sequence). This CDR3 reads CTGGTSLNNEQFF. The CDR3 DNA sequence: TGCACCGGGGGGACTAGTCTCAACAATGAGCAGTTCTTC.

The table lists this clonotype with a few counts. The chain joins TRBV6-6 to TRBJ2-2; D not resolved. Trimming pared 0 bases from V and 5 bases from J, leaving 13 bases between. This CDR3 region has 16 residues. Germline V gene sequence: CDR1 MNHNY, CDR2 SVGAGI (reference sequence). This CDR3 is CASSYSMVYGTGELFF. The CDR3 DNA follows: TGTGCCAGCAGTTACTCAATGGTTTATGGGACCGGGGAGCTGTTTTTT.

Comment on this clonotype: An end of the junction differs from the germline gene, which may be a read error. The chain links TRBV19 to TRBJ2-1; D possibly corresponds to TRBD2 (6 bases). The CDR3 runs to 16 residues. Germline V lookup: CDR1 LNHDA, CDR2 SQIVND (reference sequence). The CDR3 spells CASSIRTSGLHNGQFF. Written as DNA, the CDR3 is TGTGCCAGTAGTATTCGGACCTCTGGACTACATAATGGGCAGTTCTTC.

The rearrangement uses TRBV27 and TRBJ2-3; D perhaps matches TRBD1 (6 bases). Trimming took 5 bases from V and 2 from J, leaving 17 bases between them. The germline V gene has CDR1 MNHEY and CDR2 SMNVEV (reference sequence). The CDR3 totals 16 residues. CDR3 in amino acids: CASSSRTGHATDTQYF. The CDR3 DNA is TGTGCCAGCAGTAGTAGAACGGGACACGCCACAGATACGCAGTATTTT.

This sequence joins TRBV20-1 and TRBJ2-1; TRBD2 matches at 8 bases. The trim removed 0 bases at V and 1 base at J, leaving 5 bases unmatched. The CDR3 runs 16 residues. CDR1 and CDR2 from the germline V gene are DFQATT and SNEGSKA (reference sequence). CDR3 bases: TGCAGTGCTAGAGATGTCAAGCGGGAGTCCTACAATGAGCAGTTCTTC. Encoded protein: CSARDVKRESYNEQFF.

The chain joins TRBV15 to TRBJ2-7; 9 bases fit TRBD2. With 0 bases clipped from V and 0 bases from J, the junction kept 6 bases outside the gene matches. This CDR3 contains 17 residues. Germline CDR1 LNHNV, CDR2 YYDKDF (reference sequence). The CDR3 DNA reads as TGTGCCACCAGCAGAGATACGGCTAGCGGGAACTCCTACGAGCAGTACTTC. Residues: CATSRDTASGNSYEQYF.

This clonotype was found a few times. The genes are TRBV12-3 or TRBV12-4 and TRBJ2-1; 9 positions agree with TRBD2. The CDR3 has 14 amino acids. V lost 8 bases to trimming and J lost 4 bases; unmatched junction nucleotides: 6. CDR3: CASGRLAVYNEQFF. In DNA, the CDR3 is TGTGCCAGCGGAAGACTAGCGGTTTACAATGAGCAGTTCTTC.

This clonotype was counted many times. The rearrangement links TRBV7-2 to TRBJ2-1, with 9 bases matching TRBD1. The CDR3 contains 18 residues. CDR1 is SGHTA, CDR2 FQGNSA, per germline. V shed 3 bases, J shed 2 bases, and the junction held 11 bases outside the gene matches. CDR3 in amino acids: CASSFTGTGIEAYNEQFF. CDR3 nucleotide sequence: TGTGCCAGCAGCTTTACCGGGACAGGGATAGAAGCCTACAATGAGCAGTTCTTC.

CDR3 amino acids: CASSKQGTEQFF. Written as DNA, the CDR3 is TGTGCCAGCAGCAAACAGGGCACTGAGCAGTTCTTC. The genes are TRBV2 and TRBJ2-1; weak D call: TRBD1 (6 bases). The CDR3 is 12 amino acids. The ends were cut back, 6 bases at V and 9 bases at J, with 12 bases in the middle. Germline V lookup: CDR1 SNHLY, CDR2 FYNNEI.

This chain uses TRBV5-1 with TRBJ2-1; possibly TRBD2 for D (6 bases). Looked up from germline, CDR1 is SGHRS and CDR2 is YFSETQ. V lost 0 bases and J lost 7, with 14 bases in between. This CDR3 has 15 residues. The CDR3 region is CASSLVASAANEQFF. Here the CDR3 DNA reads TGCGCCAGCAGCTTGGTGGCTAGCGCGGCAAATGAGCAGTTCTTC. Looking up the rest from reference TRBV5-1 and TRBJ2-1 gives the full variable domain: KAGVTQTPRYLIKTRGQQVTLSCSPISGHRSVSWYQQTPGQGLQFLFEYFSETQRNKGNFPGRFSGRQFSNSRSEMNVSTLELGDSALYLCASSLVASAANEQFFGPGTRLTVL.

The chain combines TRBV5-1 with TRBJ2-7; 10 positions agree with TRBD2. Germline V CDR1 and CDR2: SGHRS, YFSETQ. The CDR3 contains 14 residues. V shed 5 bases and J 6 bases; nucleotides not matched to a gene: 8. The CDR3 sequence: CASRESSGRVEQYF. CDR3 bases: TGCGCCAGCAGGGAGTCGAGCGGGAGGGTCGAGCAGTACTTC.

This clonotype was counted between two and nine times. The chain recombines TRBV12-3 or TRBV12-4 with TRBJ1-5; 8 nucleotides agree with TRBD1. J lost 0 bases, V lost 6 bases, and 4 bases had no gene match. This CDR3 has 15 residues. The CDR3 nucleotides are TGTGCCAGCAGCCTGGACAGGGATAGCAATCAGCCCCAGCATTTT. Translated: CASSLDRDSNQPQHF.